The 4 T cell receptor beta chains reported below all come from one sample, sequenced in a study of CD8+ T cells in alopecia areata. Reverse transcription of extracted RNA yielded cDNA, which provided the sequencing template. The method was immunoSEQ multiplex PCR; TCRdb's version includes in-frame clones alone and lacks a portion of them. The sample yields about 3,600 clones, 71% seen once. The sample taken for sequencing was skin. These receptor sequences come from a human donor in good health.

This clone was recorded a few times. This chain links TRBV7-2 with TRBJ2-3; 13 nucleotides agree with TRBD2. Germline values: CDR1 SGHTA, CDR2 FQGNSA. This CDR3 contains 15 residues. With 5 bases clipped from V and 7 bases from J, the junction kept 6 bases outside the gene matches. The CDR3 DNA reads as TGTGCCAGCAGCCAACGACTAGCGGGGGGCCATACGCAGTATTTT. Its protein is CASSQRLAGGHTQYF.

CDR3 in DNA: TGTGCCAGCAGTGTTGATATTGGAGAGACCCAGTACTTC. Encoded protein: CASSVDIGETQYF. This chain uses TRBV6-4 with TRBJ2-5; D gene ambiguous. V was cut by 4 bases and J by 4 bases, with 10 bases left in between. Germline V gene sequence: CDR1 MRHNA, CDR2 SNTAGT. The CDR3 loop spans 13 amino acids.

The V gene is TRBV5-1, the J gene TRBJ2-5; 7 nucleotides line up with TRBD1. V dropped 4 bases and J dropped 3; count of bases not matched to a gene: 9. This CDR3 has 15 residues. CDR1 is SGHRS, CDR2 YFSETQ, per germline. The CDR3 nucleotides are TGCGCCAGCAGCCTACAGGGGAAAACTAAAGAGACCCAGTACTTC. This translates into CASSLQGKTKETQYF.

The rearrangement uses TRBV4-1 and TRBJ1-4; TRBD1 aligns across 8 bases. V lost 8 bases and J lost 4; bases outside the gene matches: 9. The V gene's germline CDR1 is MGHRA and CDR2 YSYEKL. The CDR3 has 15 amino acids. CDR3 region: CASGDNRGNNEKLFF. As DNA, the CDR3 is TGCGCCAGCGGGGATAACAGGGGGAATAATGAAAAACTGTTTTTT.